These T cell receptor beta chains were read from a single sample in a study of T cell repertoires in cytomegalovirus infection. In TCRdb, the reads were re-called with MiXCR into one record per CDR3 protein. The sample lists over 450,000 distinct CDR3 sequences; about 10% were seen once. The sample was PBMCs. Receptors originate from a human donor in good health (CMV status not recorded). Some clones in this sample may be carry-over from other donors' samples. The conserved cysteine and the conserved F or W are not part of the CDR3 here. Rows may omit the clone size; those that give it use once, few, many or a size class.

v_gene: TRBV12-3/TRBV12-4
abundance: many
j_gene: TRBJ1-4
CDR3aa: ASSQSSGTVNEKLF

v_gene: TRBV12-3/TRBV12-4
abundance: .
j_gene: TRBJ2-1
CDR3aa: ASSPGSASGSWWEQF

v_gene: TRBV12-3/TRBV12-4
abundance: .
j_gene: TRBJ2-5
CDR3aa: ASTPGAHRGETQY

v_gene: TRBV7-2
abundance: many
j_gene: TRBJ1-5
CDR3aa: ASSLDQGFSWPQH

v_gene: TRBV5-1
abundance: .
j_gene: TRBJ2-1
CDR3aa: ASSLNLAGSYNEQF

v_gene: TRBV3-1
abundance: .
j_gene: TRBJ2-7
CDR3aa: ASSQADSYEQY

v_gene: TRBV27
abundance: many
j_gene: TRBJ2-3
CDR3aa: ASKTGASVDTQY

v_gene: TRBV19
abundance: few
j_gene: TRBJ1-5
CDR3aa: ASSPIDRGLGQPQH

v_gene: TRBV6-1
abundance: many
j_gene: TRBJ2-7
CDR3aa: ASSRQGDEQY

v_gene: TRBV7-2
abundance: many
j_gene: TRBJ2-5
CDR3aa: ASSLFGETQY

v_gene: TRBV9
abundance: many
j_gene: TRBJ2-7
CDR3aa: ASSVSGGRAYEQY

v_gene: TRBV29-1
abundance: .
j_gene: TRBJ2-2
CDR3aa: SVDVAGSPTGELF

v_gene: TRBV7-2
abundance: many
j_gene: TRBJ2-1
CDR3aa: ASSWGPNSGNEQF

v_gene: TRBV6-1
abundance: many
j_gene: TRBJ1-5
CDR3aa: ASSRDGYSRSNQPQH

v_gene: TRBV7-9
abundance: many
j_gene: TRBJ1-3
CDR3aa: ASIPSSGQLSGNTIY